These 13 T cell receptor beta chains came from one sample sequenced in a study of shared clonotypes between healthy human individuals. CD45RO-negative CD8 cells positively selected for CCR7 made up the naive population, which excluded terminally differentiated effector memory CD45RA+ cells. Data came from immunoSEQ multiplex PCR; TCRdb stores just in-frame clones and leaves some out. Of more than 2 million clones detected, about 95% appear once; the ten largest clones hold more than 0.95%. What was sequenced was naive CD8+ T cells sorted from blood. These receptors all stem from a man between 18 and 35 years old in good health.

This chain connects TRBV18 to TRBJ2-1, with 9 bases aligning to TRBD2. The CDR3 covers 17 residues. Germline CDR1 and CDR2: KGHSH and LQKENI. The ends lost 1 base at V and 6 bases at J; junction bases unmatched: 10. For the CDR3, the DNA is TGTGCCAGCTCACCACTCCCGGGACTAGCCTATCCCAATGAGCAGTTCTTC. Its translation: CASSPLPGLAYPNEQFF.

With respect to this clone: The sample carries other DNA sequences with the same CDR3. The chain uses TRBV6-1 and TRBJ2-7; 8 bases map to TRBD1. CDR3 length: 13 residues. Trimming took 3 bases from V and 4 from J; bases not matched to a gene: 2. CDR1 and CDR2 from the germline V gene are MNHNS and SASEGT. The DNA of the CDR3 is TGTGCCAGCAGTGAGGACAGGGAGTACGAGCAGTACTTC. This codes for CASSEDREYEQYF.

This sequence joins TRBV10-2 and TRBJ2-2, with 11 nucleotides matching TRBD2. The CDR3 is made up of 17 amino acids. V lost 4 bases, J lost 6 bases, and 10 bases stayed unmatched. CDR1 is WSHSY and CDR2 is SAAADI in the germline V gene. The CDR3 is CASSGGSGRVKAGELFF. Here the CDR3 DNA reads TGCGCCAGCAGTGGGGGTAGCGGGAGGGTTAAGGCCGGGGAGCTGTTTTTT.

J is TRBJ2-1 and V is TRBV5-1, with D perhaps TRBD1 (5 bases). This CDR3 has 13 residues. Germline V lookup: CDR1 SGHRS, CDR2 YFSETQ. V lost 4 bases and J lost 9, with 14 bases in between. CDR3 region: CASSLTGLGEQFF. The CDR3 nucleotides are TGCGCCAGCAGCCTCACAGGCTTAGGTGAGCAGTTCTTC. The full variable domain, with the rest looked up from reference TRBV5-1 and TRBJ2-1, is KAGVTQTPRYLIKTRGQQVTLSCSPISGHRSVSWYQQTPGQGLQFLFEYFSETQRNKGNFPGRFSGRQFSNSRSEMNVSTLELGDSALYLCASSLTGLGEQFFGPGTRLTVL.

DNA for the CDR3: TGCGCCAGCAGCCAAGATTGGGGACAGGGGAGAGAAAAACTGTTTTTT. Its protein product is CASSQDWGQGREKLFF. The chain joins TRBV4-1 to TRBJ1-4, with TRBD1 identical over 10 bases. The CDR3 has 16 amino acids. Germline V gives CDR1 MGHRA, CDR2 YSYEKL. Trimming at V came to 0 bases and at J to 8 bases, leaving 6 bases not matched to a gene.

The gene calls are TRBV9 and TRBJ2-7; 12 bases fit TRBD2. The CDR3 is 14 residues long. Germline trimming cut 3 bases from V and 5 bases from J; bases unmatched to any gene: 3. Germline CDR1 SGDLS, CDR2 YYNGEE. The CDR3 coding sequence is TGTGCCAGCAGCGGACTAGCGGGAGATAACGAGCAGTACTTC. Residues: CASSGLAGDNEQYF.

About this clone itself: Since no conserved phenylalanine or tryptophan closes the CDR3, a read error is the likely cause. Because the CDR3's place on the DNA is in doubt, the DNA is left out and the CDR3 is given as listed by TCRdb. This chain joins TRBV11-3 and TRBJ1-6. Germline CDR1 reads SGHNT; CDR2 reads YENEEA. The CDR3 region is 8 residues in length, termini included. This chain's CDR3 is CASSLLSR.

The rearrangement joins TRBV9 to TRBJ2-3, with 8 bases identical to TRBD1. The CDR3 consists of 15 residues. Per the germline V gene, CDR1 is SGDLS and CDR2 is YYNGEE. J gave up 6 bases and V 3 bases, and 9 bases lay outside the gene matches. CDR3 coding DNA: TGTGCCAGCAGCGGCGGACAGGGACCTCTGGATACGCAGTATTTT. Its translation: CASSGGQGPLDTQYF.

In nucleotides, the CDR3 is TGCGCCAGCAGCCATGACCGGGACAGGGGGCCCGGGGAGCTGTTTTTT. It translates to CASSHDRDRGPGELFF. The chain recombines TRBV4-1 with TRBJ2-2, with 12 bases lining up with TRBD1. Per germline, CDR1 MGHRA and CDR2 YSYEKL. V shed 3 bases and J 6 bases; nucleotides not matched to a gene: 5. The CDR3 runs to 16 residues.

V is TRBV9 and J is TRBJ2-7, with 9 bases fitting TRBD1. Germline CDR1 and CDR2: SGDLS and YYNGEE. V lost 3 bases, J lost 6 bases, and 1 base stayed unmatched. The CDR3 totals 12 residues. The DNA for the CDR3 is TGTGCCAGCAGCGCGACAGGGGGCGAGCAGTACTTC. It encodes CASSATGGEQYF.

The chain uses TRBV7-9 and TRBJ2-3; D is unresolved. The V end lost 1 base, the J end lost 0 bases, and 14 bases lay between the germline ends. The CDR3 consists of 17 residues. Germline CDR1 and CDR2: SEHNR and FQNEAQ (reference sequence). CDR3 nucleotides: TGTGCCAGCAGCTTAGTTGGGCTCAGCACGAGCACAGATACGCAGTATTTT. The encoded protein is CASSLVGLSTSTDTQYF.

Here the CDR3 DNA reads TGTGCTAGCGGCTTCTCCTACAATGAGCAGTTCTTC. Its protein product is CASGFSYNEQFF. The genes are TRBV6-6 and TRBJ2-1; D is perhaps TRBD2 (6 bases). Germline CDR1 MNHNY, CDR2 SVGAGI (reference sequence). This CDR3 region has 12 residues.

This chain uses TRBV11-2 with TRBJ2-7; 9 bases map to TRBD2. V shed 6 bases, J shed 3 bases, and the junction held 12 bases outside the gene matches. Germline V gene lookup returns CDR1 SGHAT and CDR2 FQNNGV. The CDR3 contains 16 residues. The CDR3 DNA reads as TGTGCCAGCAGTCAGAAGCGGACTAGCGCTTTCTACGAGCAGTACTTC. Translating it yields CASSQKRTSAFYEQYF.